This T cell receptor (beta chain) comes out of a study of shared clonotypes between healthy human individuals. Study information: The donor group consisted of a couple of women and three men, aged 18 to 49. Findings and caveats of the study: Generation of non-shared clonotypes was less probable than generation of clonotypes shared by all four donors. Tissue TCR repertoires likely differ from these blood-only repertoires.

Genomic DNA (from each subset) was split evenly across several immunoSEQ plates. Assay: immunoSEQ multiplex PCR; the TCRdb copy retains only in-frame clones and omits some. The table shows 2.5 million or so clones, with around 94% occurring only once. Worth noting for this clone: Its antigen is not identified.

The source is a man between 18 and 35 years old in good health. The sequenced material came from naive CD4+ T cells sorted from blood. Subset defined: CD45RA+ positively selected.

CDR3 loop: CAWSVDRGPNSNQPQHF. The CDR3, as DNA: TGTGCCTGGAGTGTAGACAGGGGGCCTAATAGCAATCAGCCCCAGCATTTT. The chain couples TRBV30 to TRBJ1-5; 10 bases are a match to TRBD1. The CDR3 has 17 amino acids. Germline values: CDR1 GTSNPN, CDR2 SVGIG (reference sequence). V lost 0 bases, J lost 0 bases, and 5 bases stayed unmatched.